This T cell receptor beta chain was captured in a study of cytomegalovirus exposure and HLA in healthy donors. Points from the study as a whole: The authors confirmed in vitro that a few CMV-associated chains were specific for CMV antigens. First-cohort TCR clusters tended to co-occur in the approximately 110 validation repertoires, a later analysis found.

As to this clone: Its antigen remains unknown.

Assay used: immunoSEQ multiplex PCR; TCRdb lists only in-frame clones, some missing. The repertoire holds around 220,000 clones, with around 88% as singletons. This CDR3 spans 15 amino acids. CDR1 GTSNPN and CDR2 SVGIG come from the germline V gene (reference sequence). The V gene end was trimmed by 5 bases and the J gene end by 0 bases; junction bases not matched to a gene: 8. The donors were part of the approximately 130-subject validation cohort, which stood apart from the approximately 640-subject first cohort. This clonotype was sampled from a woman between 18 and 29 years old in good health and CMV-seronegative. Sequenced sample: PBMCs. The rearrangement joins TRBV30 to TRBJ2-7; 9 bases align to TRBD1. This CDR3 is CAWAGDRVSSYEQYF. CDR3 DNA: TGTGCCTGGGCCGGGGACAGGGTAAGCTCCTACGAGCAGTACTTC.